Shown below are 9 T cell receptor beta chains from a single sample sequenced in a study of T cell changes during pregnancy in multiple sclerosis. Using immunoSEQ multiplex PCR, the repertoire was profiled, and TCRdb retains in-frame clones only, with some absent. The sample contains 40,000 to 45,000 clones, approximately 94% of which appear only once. The source was peripheral blood, collected in the third trimester of pregnancy. Receptors were obtained from a female donor with multiple sclerosis, enrolled in a pregnancy study.

The chain joins TRBV28 to TRBJ2-1, with 7 nucleotides matching TRBD2. The CDR3 covers 16 residues. V shed 6 bases and J 0 bases; nucleotides not matched to a gene: 8. CDR1 MDHEN and CDR2 SYDVKM come from the germline V gene. The CDR3 DNA follows: TGTGCCAGCAGCCTCCCCACTAGCGTCTCCTACAATGAGCAGTTCTTC. Amino acids: CASSLPTSVSYNEQFF.

The chain couples TRBV5-1 to TRBJ2-5; maybe TRBD2 (5 bases). The V end was cut by 4 bases, the J end by 2 bases, with 18 bases between. The germline gives CDR1 SGHRS, CDR2 YFSETQ. The CDR3 loop spans 16 amino acids. In DNA, the CDR3 is TGCGCCAGCAGCAGGAGTGTCGGCGGGTGGCAAGAGACCCAGTACTTC. This gives the protein CASSRSVGGWQETQYF.

The chain couples TRBV28 to TRBJ1-2; 8 positions match TRBD1. The J segment lost 8 bases and the V segment lost 6 bases, leaving 11 bases of the junction unmatched. Germline loops: CDR1 MDHEN, CDR2 SYDVKM. CDR3 size: 14 residues. The CDR3 DNA sequence: TGTGCCAGCAGGGACAGGGAAACAAGGGGGGGCTACACCTTC. Amino acids: CASRDRETRGGYTF.

The chain carries TRBV2 and TRBJ1-5; D possibly corresponds to TRBD1 (6 bases). Deletions cut 6 bases from V and 4 bases from J, with 22 bases between. Per germline, CDR1 SNHLY and CDR2 FYNNEI. The CDR3 sequence is 17 residues long. CDR3 sequence reads: CASSKPGGQGNNQPQHF. The CDR3 bases are TGTGCCAGCAGCAAGCCGGGGGGCCAGGGGAATAATCAGCCCCAGCATTTT.

This sequence joins TRBV28 and TRBJ1-1; 9 bases line up with TRBD1. Germline values: CDR1 MDHEN, CDR2 SYDVKM. The CDR3 length is 15 residues. V gave up 6 bases and J gave up 7 bases; unmatched junction bases: 12. CDR3 bases: TGTGCCAGCAGCTTAGAGGACAGGGGACGGGGTGAAGCTTTCTTT. It encodes CASSLEDRGRGEAFF.

This chain connects TRBV9 to TRBJ2-1; the match to TRBD2 covers 7 bases. Germline loops: CDR1 SGDLS, CDR2 YYNGEE. The CDR3 sequence is 15 residues long. V gave up 0 bases and J gave up 6 bases; unmatched junction bases: 6. The CDR3 nucleotides are TGTGCCAGCAGCGTAGGTGGGGGGGTTGCCAATGAGCAGTTCTTC. It codes for CASSVGGGVANEQFF.

The DNA for the CDR3 is TGTGCCTGGAGTGTACGGCGGGGGAGGGTCACTGAAGCTTTCTTT. Its translation is CAWSVRRGRVTEAFF. The chain has TRBV30 and TRBJ1-1; possibly TRBD1 for D (5 bases). The V gene's germline CDR1 is GTSNPN and CDR2 SVGIG (reference sequence). The CDR3 is 15 amino acids. V gave up 0 bases and J gave up 4 bases, with 15 bases separating them.

The rearrangement joins TRBV6-1 to TRBJ2-2; 10 nucleotides match TRBD1. V gave up 4 bases and J gave up 3 bases; unmatched junction bases: 5. This CDR3 spans 16 amino acids. Looked up from germline, CDR1 is MNHNS and CDR2 is SASEGT. The CDR3 DNA is TGTGCCAGCAGTGGCGACAGGGGGCAGTACACCGGGGAGCTGTTTTTT. Protein sequence: CASSGDRGQYTGELFF.

The chain couples TRBV7-8 to TRBJ1-5; tentative D call: TRBD1 (5 bases). V was pared by 3 bases and J by 0 bases, with 12 bases between. From germline, CDR1 is SGHVS and CDR2 FQNEAQ. This CDR3 has 16 amino acids. CDR3 nucleotides: TGTGCCAGCAGCTTGGGGGGACGAAATAGCAATCAGCCCCAGCATTTT. Its protein product is CASSLGGRNSNQPQHF.